This T cell receptor beta chain was sequenced for a study of blood T cell repertoires in COVID-19. Overall study: Donors in the United States, Italy and Spain gave samples during acute or convalescent COVID-19. Sources were T cells, B-cell-depleted T cells, or PBMCs; the material itself was cDNA or gDNA.

As handled by the study authors: Amplification from reference gene primers served as the basis for estimated nucleated cell counts. TCRdb keeps only in-frame clones here, not all; method: immunoSEQ multiplex PCR. The DNA gave D and trimming, while V, J and clone size come from that table. The table records 20,000 to 30,000 clones, more than 65% of them present only once. This CDR3 comprises 13 residues. V lost 10 bases, J lost 6 bases, and 17 bases lay in between. Germline assignment: CDR1 SGHVS and CDR2 FQNEAQ. The material sequenced was peripheral blood. The clonotype originates from a human donor in a cohort sampled during active COVID-19. This chain joins TRBV7-8 and TRBJ2-3; TRBD1 is a possible D gene (6 bases). CDR3 amino acids: CAIVDRTADTQYF. CDR3 coding DNA: TGTGCCATAGTGGACAGAACCGCGGATACGCAGTATTTT.